The 29 T cell receptor beta chains below come from one sample, sequenced in a study of PD-L1 blockade in urothelial cancer. Only in-frame clones appear in the TCRdb table, and some are missing; sequencing was by immunoSEQ multiplex PCR. The table includes more than 60,000 clones, about nine tenths detected once. As for time point: peripheral blood 6 weeks after treatment start. The source was PBMCs, collected around atezolizumab (anti-PD-L1) treatment. These TCRs come from a man between 60 and 75 years old with urothelial cancer.

This rearrangement joins TRBV27 to TRBJ2-7; 9 bases are a match to TRBD1. This CDR3 is 15 amino acids long. J was trimmed by 4 bases and V by 2 bases; bases with no gene match: 6. Germline values: CDR1 MNHEY, CDR2 SMNVEV (reference sequence). CDR3 sequence reads: CASSLAQGAPYEQYF. The CDR3 DNA reads as TGTGCCAGCAGTTTAGCACAGGGGGCCCCATACGAGCAGTACTTC.

The CDR3 bases are TGTGCCAGCAGTTATCAACCCGACAGGGCAGATACGCAGTATTTT. Encoded protein: CASSYQPDRADTQYF. This chain connects TRBV6-6 to TRBJ2-3, with 7 bases lining up with TRBD1. V was pared by 3 bases and J by 4 bases, with 7 bases of the junction left unmatched. CDR3 length: 15 amino acids. The V gene's germline CDR1 is MNHNY and CDR2 SVGAGI (reference sequence).

With respect to this clone: Sequence at one end of the junction differs from germline and may be a read error. This chain links TRBV7-7 with TRBJ2-3; 11 bases fit TRBD2. The CDR3 has 17 amino acids. The germline gives CDR1 SSHAT, CDR2 FNYEAQ (reference sequence). The CDR3 sequence is CASSPDSGGANTDTQYF. The CDR3 region has the DNA TGTGCTAGCAGCCCCGATAGCGGGGGGGCGAATACAGATACGCAGTATTTT.

This clone was recorded only once. The V gene is TRBV28, the J gene TRBJ1-3, with 7 bases fitting TRBD1. Germline values: CDR1 MDHEN, CDR2 SYDVKM. The CDR3 spans 13 residues. V shed 10 bases and J 0 bases; nucleotides not matched to a gene: 3. The CDR3 nucleotides read TGTGCCACGACAGGGCCCTCTGGAAACACCATATATTTT. It is translated as CATTGPSGNTIYF.

This clone was observed a single time. This chain uses TRBV27 with TRBJ1-2; D is ambiguous. Germline-derived CDR1 and CDR2 are MNHEY and SMNVEV (reference sequence). Trimming stripped 5 bases from V and 4 bases from J, with 8 bases between. This CDR3 comprises 12 residues. CDR3 in amino acids: CASSESGYGYTF. CDR3 bases: TGTGCCAGCAGTGAATCAGGCTATGGCTACACCTTC.

V usage is TRBV14 and J usage is TRBJ1-1, with 9 bases matching TRBD1. The V gene's germline CDR1 is SGHDN and CDR2 FVKESK. V was clipped by 3 bases and J by 8 bases; unmatched bases: 4. CDR3 length equals 13 residues. The CDR3, as DNA: TGTGCCAGCAGCCACGGACAGGGGACCGAAGCTTTCTTT. This gives the protein CASSHGQGTEAFF.

The V call is TRBV9, the J call TRBJ2-6; 11 nucleotides agree with TRBD2. In germline, CDR1 is SGDLS, CDR2 YYNGEE. The CDR3 extends over 19 amino acids. Trimming cost V 4 bases and J 1 base; bases outside gene matches: 10. CDR3 bases: TGTGCCAGCAGCCTCGGACCGCTAGCGGGAGGTTCTGGGGCCAACGTCCTGACTTTC. It is translated as CASSLGPLAGGSGANVLTF.

This sequence joins TRBV30 and TRBJ1-1, with 9 positions matching TRBD1. The ends lost 7 bases at V and 4 bases at J; junction bases unmatched: 13. CDR3 length equals 15 residues. Germline loops: CDR1 GTSNPN, CDR2 SVGIG (reference sequence). CDR3 region: CASNPGTGRGTEAFF. CDR3 in DNA: TGTGCCTCCAACCCGGGGACAGGGAGGGGCACTGAAGCTTTCTTT.

This rearrangement joins TRBV28 to TRBJ2-2, with unresolved D. CDR1 is MDHEN and CDR2 is SYDVKM in the germline V gene. The CDR3 spans 16 residues. V was clipped by 5 bases and J by 1 base, with 14 bases between them. CDR3 nucleotide sequence: TGTGCCAGCAGTACCCACCGACTCCAGAACACCGGGGAGCTGTTTTTT. It codes for CASSTHRLQNTGELFF.

This sequence joins TRBV7-6 and TRBJ2-1; TRBD2 matches at 7 bases. The CDR3 extends over 15 amino acids. CDR1 is SGHVS and CDR2 is FNYEAQ in the germline V gene. Germline trimming cut 1 base from V and 1 base from J; bases unmatched to any gene: 1. DNA for the CDR3: TGTGCCAGCAGCTTAGATAGCGGGTCCTACAATGAGCAGTTCTTC. It codes for CASSLDSGSYNEQFF.

As concerns this clone: The junction departs from the called germline gene at one end, perhaps through a read error. V usage is TRBV7-7 and J usage is TRBJ2-2, with D possibly being TRBD1 (6 bases). This CDR3 has 15 residues. Germline V gene lookup returns CDR1 SSHAT and CDR2 FNYEAQ (reference sequence). The CDR3 protein is CASSPGTLNTGELFF. The CDR3 DNA sequence: TGTGCTAGCAGCCCGGGGACACTGAACACCGGGGAGCTGTTTTTT.

V is TRBV6-5 and J is TRBJ2-7; a possible D gene is TRBD2 (7 bases). This CDR3 is built from 14 residues. Germline values: CDR1 MNHEY, CDR2 SVGAGI. Trimming left V 11 bases short and J 4 bases short, with 21 bases between. For the CDR3, the DNA is TGTGCCCCGGGGGGCCAATCCTCAATATACGAGCAGTACTTC. As protein: CAPGGQSSIYEQYF.

This clone was counted between two and nine times. This sequence joins TRBV7-9 and TRBJ1-1; D perhaps matches TRBD1 (5 bases). With 5 bases removed from V and 0 bases from J, the gap between germline ends came to 7 bases. Germline V gene data show CDR1 as SEHNR and CDR2 as FQNEAQ (reference sequence). This CDR3 contains 13 residues. CDR3 sequence (DNA): TGTGCCAGCAGCCCAGGGTTGAACACTGAAGCTTTCTTT. Encoded protein: CASSPGLNTEAFF.

This chain uses TRBV11-2 with TRBJ1-5; D is possibly TRBD1 (5 bases). The V and J ends lost 1 base and 2 bases respectively, with 6 bases between them. The CDR3 covers 14 residues. Germline-derived CDR1 and CDR2 are SGHAT and FQNNGV. The CDR3 nucleotides read TGTGCCAGCAGCTTAGGGGGCGGCAATCAGCCCCAGCATTTT. Its protein is CASSLGGGNQPQHF.

V usage is TRBV27 and J usage is TRBJ2-3; no definite D call. CDR1 and CDR2 (germline): MNHEY, SMNVEV (reference sequence). The CDR3 is 15 amino acids. Trimming removed 7 bases at V and 0 bases at J, with 14 bases between. The CDR3 nucleotides are TGTGCCAGCAAACGGCGTGGGCTTAGCACAGATACGCAGTATTTT. Its translation: CASKRRGLSTDTQYF.

V is TRBV2 and J is TRBJ2-7; 13 positions match TRBD2. The CDR3 sequence is 15 residues long. Germline V gene lookup returns CDR1 SNHLY and CDR2 FYNNEI. V shed 4 bases and J 5 bases; nucleotides not matched to a gene: 5. The CDR3 region has the DNA TGTGCCAGCAGTGGGATACTAGCGGGAGGGAACGAGCAGTACTTC. The encoded protein is CASSGILAGGNEQYF.

The CDR3 sequence is CASSWTSSQETQYF. The DNA for the CDR3 is TGTGCCAGCAGCTGGACTAGCAGCCAAGAGACCCAGTACTTC. The chain links TRBV5-4 to TRBJ2-5; 8 bases align to TRBD2. V shed 3 bases and J 1 base; nucleotides not matched to a gene: 2. CDR1 and CDR2 (germline): SGHNT, YYREEE (reference sequence). The CDR3 is 14 residues long. Using reference TRBV5-4 and TRBJ2-5 for the parts outside the CDR3, the full variable domain is ETGVTQSPTHLIKTRGQQVTLRCSSQSGHNTVSWYQQALGQGPQFIFQYYREEENGRGNFPPRFSGLQFPNYSSELNVNALELDDSALYLCASSWTSSQETQYFGPGTRLLVL.

This clone was found once. The chain is built from TRBV21-1 and TRBJ1-2; TRBD1, the table's D call, was not compared with the DNA. TRBV21-1 is an annotated pseudogene. The CDR3 length is 10 residues. The DNA of the CDR3 is TGTGCCAGCAGCGCGGGGACAGCCCTCTTC. This encodes CASSAGTALF.

V is TRBV6-1 and J is TRBJ1-2; D remains unclear. V lost 4 bases to trimming and J lost 1 base, with 7 bases between them. The CDR3 consists of 13 residues. CDR1 MNHNS and CDR2 SASEGT come from the germline V gene. The CDR3 protein is CASSVSLNYGYTF. CDR3 bases: TGTGCCAGCAGTGTGAGCCTTAACTATGGCTACACCTTC.

This sequence joins TRBV5-1 and TRBJ2-7, with D possibly TRBD1 on 6 matching bases. This CDR3 has 16 residues. Per the germline V gene, CDR1 is SGHRS and CDR2 is YFSETQ. The V gene lost 0 bases and the J gene lost 2 bases, with 15 bases spanning the gap. For the CDR3, the DNA is TGCGCCAGCAGCTTGGAGGGCTGGACAGATACCTACGAGCAGTACTTC. Amino acids: CASSLEGWTDTYEQYF.

The CDR3 DNA is TGTGCCAGTAGCATCGGAGGAGATCAGCCCCAGCATTTT. It yields the protein CASSIGGDQPQHF. The V and J genes are TRBV19 and TRBJ1-5; no clear D. V gave up 6 bases and J gave up 5 bases, with 11 bases separating them. The CDR3 totals 13 residues. CDR1 and CDR2 from the germline V gene are LNHDA and SQIVND (reference sequence).

This rearrangement joins TRBV7-8 to TRBJ2-1; 9 bases agree with TRBD1. This CDR3 is 15 amino acids long. Germline CDR1 SGHVS, CDR2 FQNEAQ. The junction had 11 bases not matched to a gene; V was cut back by 6 bases and J by 8 bases. CDR3 nucleotides: TGTGCCAGCAGTGTAGGGACAGGGCGAATCGATGAGCAGTTCTTC. Translation: CASSVGTGRIDEQFF.

The V call is TRBV5-1, the J call TRBJ1-2; unclear D gene. The V gene lost 6 bases and the J gene lost 6 bases, with 9 bases spanning the gap. Germline CDR1 SGHRS, CDR2 YFSETQ. This CDR3 has 11 amino acids. Here the CDR3 reads CASKSEDGYTF. CDR3 nucleotides: TGCGCCAGCAAGTCGGAGGATGGCTACACCTTC.

The CDR3 spells CAWRGASGSRGEQFF. Written as DNA, the CDR3 is TGTGCCTGGAGGGGGGCTAGCGGGAGCAGGGGTGAGCAGTTCTTC. V gene TRBV30 combines with J gene TRBJ2-1; 10 bases match TRBD2. Germline-derived CDR1 and CDR2 are GTSNPN and SVGIG (reference sequence). With V trimmed by 3 bases and J by 9 bases, 11 bases remained unmatched. The CDR3 runs 15 residues.

The gene calls are TRBV5-6 and TRBJ2-7, with a weak D call TRBD2 (7 bases). The CDR3 length is 15 residues. The germline CDR1 and CDR2 sequences are SGHDT and YYEEEE. Trimming took off 0 bases at V and 4 bases at J, with 14 bases between the two ends. In nucleotides, the CDR3 is TGTGCCAGCAGCTTGGATCCCGGGGGGCTATACGAGCAGTACTTC. This codes for CASSLDPGGLYEQYF.

This clone was picked up one time. The V and J genes are TRBV29-1 and TRBJ2-2; 7 bases align to TRBD1. Germline V gives CDR1 SQVTM, CDR2 ANQGSEA. This CDR3 has 14 amino acids. With V trimmed by 6 bases and J by 1 base, 5 bases remained unmatched. The CDR3 sequence is CSVGTAGNTGELFF. For the CDR3, the DNA is TGCAGCGTAGGGACAGCCGGGAACACCGGGGAGCTGTTTTTT.

J is TRBJ2-5 and V is TRBV5-1; 8 nucleotides line up with TRBD1. Trimming took 4 bases from V and 5 from J; bases not matched to a gene: 13. Germline V CDR1 and CDR2: SGHRS, YFSETQ. The length of the CDR3 is 16 residues. The CDR3 sequence: CASSPGGGVRVETQYF. DNA of the CDR3: TGCGCCAGCAGCCCAGGGGGCGGGGTCAGGGTCGAGACCCAGTACTTC.

The chain is built from TRBV4-1 and TRBJ2-5, with TRBD2 matching 8 bases. V was clipped by 3 bases and J by 4 bases; unmatched bases: 7. Germline V gives CDR1 MGHRA, CDR2 YSYEKL. The CDR3 totals 15 residues. The CDR3 here is CASSHLTSEGETQYF. In DNA form, the CDR3 reads TGCGCCAGCAGCCACCTGACTAGCGAGGGAGAGACCCAGTACTTC.

The chain employs TRBV2 and TRBJ2-7, with 13 bases matching TRBD2. The germline V gene encodes CDR1 SNHLY and CDR2 FYNNEI. This CDR3 contains 19 residues. With V trimmed by 9 bases and J by 2 bases, 19 bases remained unmatched. The CDR3 DNA is TGTGCCAGTCAGCGACTAGCGGGGGGCCCGTATTCTTTCGCCTACGAGCAGTACTTC. Its translation is CASQRLAGGPYSFAYEQYF.